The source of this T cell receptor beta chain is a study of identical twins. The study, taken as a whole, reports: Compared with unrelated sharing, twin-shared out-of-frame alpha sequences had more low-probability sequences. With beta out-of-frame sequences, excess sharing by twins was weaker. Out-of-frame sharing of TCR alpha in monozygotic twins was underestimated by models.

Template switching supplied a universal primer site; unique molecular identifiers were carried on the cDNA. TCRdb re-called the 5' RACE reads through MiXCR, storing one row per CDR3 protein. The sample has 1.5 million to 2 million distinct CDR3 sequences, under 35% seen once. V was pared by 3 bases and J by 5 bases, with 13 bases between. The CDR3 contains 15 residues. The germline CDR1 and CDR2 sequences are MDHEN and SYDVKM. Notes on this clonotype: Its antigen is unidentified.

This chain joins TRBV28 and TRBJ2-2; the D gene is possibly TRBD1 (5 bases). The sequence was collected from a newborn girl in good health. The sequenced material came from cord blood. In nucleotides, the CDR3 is TGTGCCAGCAGTTTGTCGCCGCAGGGTACCGGGGAGCTGTTTTTT. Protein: CASSLSPQGTGELFF.